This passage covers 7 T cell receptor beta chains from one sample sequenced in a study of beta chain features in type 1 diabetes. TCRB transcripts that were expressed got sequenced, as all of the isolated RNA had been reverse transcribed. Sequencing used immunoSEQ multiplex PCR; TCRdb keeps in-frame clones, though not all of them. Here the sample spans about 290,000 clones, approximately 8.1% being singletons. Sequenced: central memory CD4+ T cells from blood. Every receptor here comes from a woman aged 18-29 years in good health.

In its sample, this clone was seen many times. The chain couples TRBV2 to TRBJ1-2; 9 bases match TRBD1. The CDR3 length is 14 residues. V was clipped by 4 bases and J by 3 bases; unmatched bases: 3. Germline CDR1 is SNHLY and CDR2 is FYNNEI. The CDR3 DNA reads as TGTGCCAGCAGTGGCAGGGACAGGGACTATGGCTACACCTTC. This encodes CASSGRDRDYGYTF.

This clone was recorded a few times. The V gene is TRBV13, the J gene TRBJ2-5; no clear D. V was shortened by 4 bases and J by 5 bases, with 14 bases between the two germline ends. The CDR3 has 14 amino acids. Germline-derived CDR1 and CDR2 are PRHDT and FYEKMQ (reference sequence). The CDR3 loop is CASSSLSSIETQYF. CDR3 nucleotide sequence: TGTGCCAGCAGCTCACTCAGTTCTATTGAGACCCAGTACTTC.

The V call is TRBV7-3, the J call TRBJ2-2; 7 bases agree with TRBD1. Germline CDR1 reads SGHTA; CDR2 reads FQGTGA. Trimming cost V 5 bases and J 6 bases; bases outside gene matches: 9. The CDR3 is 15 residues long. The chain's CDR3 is CASSALGTAPGELFF. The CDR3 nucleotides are TGTGCCAGCAGCGCCCTCGGGACAGCTCCCGGGGAGCTGTTTTTT.

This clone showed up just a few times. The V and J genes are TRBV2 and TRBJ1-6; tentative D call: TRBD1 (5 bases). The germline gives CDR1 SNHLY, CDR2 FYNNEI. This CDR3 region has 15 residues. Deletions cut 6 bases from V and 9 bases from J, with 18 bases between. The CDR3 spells CASRGTQASGSPLHF. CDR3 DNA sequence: TGTGCCAGCAGAGGGACCCAGGCTTCGGGTTCACCCCTCCACTTT.

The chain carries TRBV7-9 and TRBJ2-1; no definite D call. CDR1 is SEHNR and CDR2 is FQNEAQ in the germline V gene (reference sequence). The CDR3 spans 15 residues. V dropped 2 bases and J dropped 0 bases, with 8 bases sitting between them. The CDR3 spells CASSLKGRSYNEQFF. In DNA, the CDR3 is TGTGCCAGCAGCTTAAAGGGTCGCTCCTACAATGAGCAGTTCTTC.

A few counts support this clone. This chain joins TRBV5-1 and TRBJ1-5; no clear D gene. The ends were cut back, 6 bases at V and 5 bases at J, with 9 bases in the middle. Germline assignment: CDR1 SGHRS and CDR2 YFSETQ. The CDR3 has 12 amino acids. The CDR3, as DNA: TGCGCCAGCACCCCCGCGGATCAGCCCCAGCATTTT. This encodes CASTPADQPQHF.

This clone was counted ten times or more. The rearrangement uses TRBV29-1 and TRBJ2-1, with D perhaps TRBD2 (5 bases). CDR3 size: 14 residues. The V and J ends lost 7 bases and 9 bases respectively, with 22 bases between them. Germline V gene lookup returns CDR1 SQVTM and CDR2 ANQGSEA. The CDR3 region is CSGQRGWARAEQFF. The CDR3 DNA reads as TGCAGCGGCCAACGGGGATGGGCTAGAGCTGAGCAGTTCTTC.